This TCR beta chain was observed in a study of Ad26.COV2.S vaccination and SARS-CoV-2 variants. The treatment here: roughly 19 received Ad26.COV2.S at low or high dose, single or two shots; 5 received placebo; per-sample allocation not given. Material that was analyzed had been drawn on day 63 after the first vaccine or placebo injection. CDR1 MNHEY and CDR2 SVGEGT come from the germline V gene. The CDR3 loop spans 15 amino acids. The V gene end was trimmed by 4 bases and the J gene end by 7 bases; junction bases not matched to a gene: 7. Profiled with immunoSEQ multiplex PCR; TCRdb holds only in-frame clones, not every one. Altogether approximately 480,000 clones are present, around 85% being singletons, with the ten largest covering roughly 13%.

The sequencing used peripheral blood, collected in a trial of Ad26.COV2.S vaccine versus placebo. The genes are TRBV6-2 or TRBV6-3 and TRBJ2-1; 10 nucleotides match TRBD2. The sequence was collected from a person aged 18-65 years who received the Ad26.COV2.S COVID-19 vaccine or a placebo. CDR3 in amino acids: CASSLLGLASNEQFF. CDR3 bases: TGTGCCAGCAGTTTACTGGGACTAGCGTCAAATGAGCAGTTCTTC.